The source of this T cell receptor beta chain is a study of radiation and T cells in renal cell carcinoma. Profiling relied on immunoSEQ multiplex PCR, and the TCRdb table lists in-frame clones only, not all of them. The sample lists 50,000 to 75,000 clones; over 70% were seen once. Indicated time point: baseline pretreatment blood. Regarding treatment: 15 Gy SBRT to primary tumor, nephrectomy 4 weeks later. Whole-study results and caveats: In blood, top tumor clones expanded by 2 weeks, shrinking by 4.

Concerning this clone itself: As yet, its antigen is unknown.

With V trimmed by 1 base and J by 4 bases, 4 bases remained unmatched. The length of the CDR3 is 17 residues. Germline V CDR1 and CDR2: PRHDT, FYEKMQ (reference sequence). The chain has TRBV13 and TRBJ2-2, with 12 bases matching TRBD1. The TCR was taken from a man in his sixties with renal cell carcinoma. The sequenced sample was blood, obtained from a patient whose treatment included radiotherapy and nephrectomy. The DNA of the CDR3 is TGTGCCAGCAGCTTAGTAGGGGACAGGGGGCGCACCGGGGAGCTGTTTTTT. This encodes CASSLVGDRGRTGELFF.